These 27 T cell receptor beta chains were all obtained from the same sample, sequenced in a study of CD8 T cells in ankylosing spondylitis. Study-wide results and caveats: Apparently characteristic of ankylosing spondylitis blood was a TCR beta motif (about 8 highly homologous variants).

TCRdb re-derived calls from the 5' RACE reads in MiXCR, one entry per CDR3 protein. This table holds 700,000 or so distinct CDR3 sequences, around 20% found once. For these receptors, no antigen is known. Sequenced: blood, either unsorted or a sorted T cell fraction (not recorded which). Receptors were obtained from a male donor with ankylosing spondylitis.

The V call is TRBV12-3 or TRBV12-4, the J call TRBJ2-3, with 7 bases lining up with TRBD2. The V segment lost 4 bases and the J segment 0 bases; nucleotides outside the gene matches: 10. The CDR3 covers 17 residues. Written as DNA, the CDR3 is TGTGCCAGCAGTTCCCCGCCTCTAGCGGCTAGCACAGATACGCAGTATTTT. The encoded protein is CASSSPPLAASTDTQYF.

The chain recombines TRBV5-1 with TRBJ1-4; D possibly corresponds to TRBD1 (6 bases). Trimming pared 5 bases from V and 7 bases from J, leaving 15 bases between. The CDR3 covers 14 residues. Germline loops: CDR1 SGHRS, CDR2 YFSETQ. CDR3 sequence (DNA): TGCGCCAGCAGACTGACGACAGGTGGTGAAAAACTGTTTTTT. It translates to CASRLTTGGEKLFF.

This clonotype was recorded a few times. The J gene is TRBJ1-2, the V gene TRBV18; D is unclear. The germline gives CDR1 KGHSH, CDR2 LQKENI. V was clipped by 3 bases and J by 0 bases, with 11 bases between them. The length of the CDR3 is 15 residues. CDR3 DNA sequence: TGTGCCAGCTCACCCCTGGGGAACACTAACTATGGCTACACCTTC. This translates into CASSPLGNTNYGYTF. Using reference TRBV18 and TRBJ1-2 for the parts outside the CDR3, the full variable domain is NAGVMQNPRHLVRRRGQEARLRCSPMKGHSHVYWYRQLPEEGLKFMVYLQKENIIDESGMPKERFSAEFPKEGPSILRIQQVVRGDSAAYFCASSPLGNTNYGYTFGSGTRLTVV.

V gene TRBV28 combines with J gene TRBJ1-6, with D unresolved. Looked up from germline, CDR1 is MDHEN and CDR2 is SYDVKM. There are 14 residues in the CDR3. Trimming took 6 bases from V and 0 from J, leaving 6 bases between them. CDR3 sequence: CASRGSSYNSPLHF. The CDR3 DNA follows: TGTGCCAGCAGGGGAAGCTCCTATAATTCACCCCTCCACTTT.

This clonotype was observed a few times. The chain uses TRBV20-1 and TRBJ2-4, with D maybe TRBD1 (5 bases). CDR1 DFQATT and CDR2 SNEGSKA come from the germline V gene (reference sequence). The CDR3 runs to 16 residues. V was cut by 1 base and J by 0 bases, with 13 bases left in between. CDR3 protein: CSARGQGSAAKNIQYF. The CDR3 nucleotides read TGCAGTGCTAGAGGGCAGGGATCGGCAGCCAAAAACATTCAGTACTTC.

The chain is built from TRBV19 and TRBJ1-1; 9 nucleotides align to TRBD1. Trimming at V came to 10 bases and at J to 7 bases, leaving 4 bases not matched to a gene. The CDR3 sequence is 11 residues long. Germline V gene lookup returns CDR1 LNHDA and CDR2 SQIVND (reference sequence). The CDR3 region has the DNA TGTGCCACTACAGGGGGCAATGAAGCTTTCTTT. Protein: CATTGGNEAFF.

J is TRBJ2-1 and V is TRBV7-2; 11 positions agree with TRBD1. The CDR3 has 14 amino acids. Germline V gene lookup returns CDR1 SGHTA and CDR2 FQGNSA. The J segment lost 10 bases and the V segment lost 5 bases, leaving 7 bases of the junction unmatched. The CDR3 reads CASSQGGTGGEQFF. CDR3 nucleotides: TGTGCCAGCAGCCAGGGGGGGACAGGGGGGGAGCAGTTCTTC.

The chain uses TRBV24-1 and TRBJ2-1, with no clear D. Deletions cut 0 bases from V and 3 bases from J, with 11 bases between. CDR3 size: 16 residues. Germline V lookup: CDR1 KGHDR, CDR2 SFDVKD. The CDR3 is CATSDLSSSDYNEQFF. The CDR3 nucleotides read TGTGCCACCAGTGATTTGTCTAGTTCCGACTACAATGAGCAGTTCTTC.

DNA of the CDR3: TGTGCCAGCGGAGTTCTCCAGGGGGTCTACGAGCAGTACTTC. Its translation: CASGVLQGVYEQYF. The rearrangement uses TRBV13 and TRBJ2-7; TRBD1 matches 7 bases. Germline V gene data show CDR1 as PRHDT and CDR2 as FYEKMQ (reference sequence). The CDR3 length is 14 residues. Trimming cost V 8 bases and J 3 bases; bases outside gene matches: 10.

This clonotype was seen only a few times. The chain carries TRBV4-1 and TRBJ1-2, with D hard to call. The CDR3 consists of 16 residues. From germline, CDR1 is MGHRA and CDR2 YSYEKL. Trimming left V 4 bases short and J 4 bases short, with 19 bases between. The CDR3 region has the DNA TGCGCCAGCAGCCTCCGGACCGGATTCGACGTCTATGGCTACACCTTC. Translating it yields CASSLRTGFDVYGYTF.

This clonotype has just a few counts. V gene TRBV4-1 combines with J gene TRBJ2-1, with 11 bases lining up with TRBD1. The CDR3 consists of 16 residues. V trimming: 4 bases; J trimming: 6 bases; junction bases outside the gene matches: 8. Germline lookup yields CDR1 MGHRA and CDR2 YSYEKL. CDR3 DNA sequence: TGCGCCAGCAGCCTCCGCTTGGGACAGGGGGGCAATGAGCAGTTCTTC. The encoded protein is CASSLRLGQGGNEQFF.

This clonotype was found a few times. The CDR3: CATSGPMGESGELFF. CDR3 bases: TGTGCCACCAGTGGCCCTATGGGAGAGTCCGGGGAGCTGTTTTTT. V usage is TRBV24-1 and J usage is TRBJ2-2, with D perhaps matching TRBD2 (5 bases). The CDR3 loop spans 15 amino acids. Germline V gene lookup returns CDR1 KGHDR and CDR2 SFDVKD. Between the trimmed V and J ends, which lost 5 bases and 6 bases, there was a span of 15 bases.

The genes are TRBV4-1 and TRBJ1-3; D is possibly TRBD1 (6 bases). The CDR3 consists of 15 residues. Deletions cut 4 bases from V and 2 bases from J, with 12 bases between. Per germline, CDR1 MGHRA and CDR2 YSYEKL. CDR3 loop: CASSPRDNAGNTIYF. Written as DNA, the CDR3 is TGCGCCAGCAGCCCCCGGGACAATGCTGGAAACACCATATATTTT.

This chain joins TRBV4-3 and TRBJ2-7; TRBD2 agrees at 9 bases. CDR1 LGHNA and CDR2 YSLEER come from the germline V gene. The CDR3 consists of 15 residues. Unmatched junction bases numbered 9, after V lost 4 bases and J lost 5 bases. CDR3 residues: CASSPFYSGRNEQYF. Here the CDR3 DNA reads TGCGCCAGCAGCCCCTTTTATAGCGGGAGAAACGAGCAGTACTTC.

V and J are TRBV6-2 or TRBV6-3 and TRBJ1-1; possibly TRBD1 for D (6 bases). The CDR3 is made up of 14 amino acids. Germline CDR1 reads MNHEY; CDR2 reads SVGEGT. V lost 7 bases and J 4 bases, leaving 16 bases between the germline ends. DNA for the CDR3: TGTGCCAGCAAGGGGGGCGTTGGTCGCACTGAAGCTTTCTTT. Translating it yields CASKGGVGRTEAFF.

The V gene is TRBV20-1, the J gene TRBJ2-7; 10 bases line up with TRBD1. This CDR3 has 15 amino acids. CDR1 and CDR2 (germline): DFQATT, SNEGSKA (reference sequence). V was clipped by 6 bases and J by 5 bases; unmatched bases: 13. The CDR3 DNA is TGCAGTGCGGAACCGACAGGGGGCGGGTTCCACGAGCAGTACTTC. Encoded protein: CSAEPTGGGFHEQYF.

This clonotype has a count of ten or more. V gene TRBV5-1 combines with J gene TRBJ2-1; D perhaps matches TRBD2 (7 bases). The CDR3 is made up of 14 amino acids. V lost 2 bases, J lost 11 bases, and 17 bases lay in between. CDR1 and CDR2 (germline): SGHRS, YFSETQ. CDR3 protein: CASSLNREGLQQFF. The CDR3 DNA reads TGCGCCAGCAGCTTAAACAGGGAGGGGTTACAGCAGTTCTTC.

The V and J genes are TRBV11-2 and TRBJ2-1; 8 positions agree with TRBD2. Germline CDR1 and CDR2: SGHAT and FQNNGV. The CDR3 has 12 amino acids. V was clipped by 1 base and J by 13 bases; unmatched bases: 3. In DNA form, the CDR3 reads TGTGCCAGCAGCTTAGCGGGACTAGTCCAGTTCTTC. Protein sequence: CASSLAGLVQFF.

Many counts were recorded for this clonotype. V is TRBV20-1 and J is TRBJ2-5, with TRBD2 as a possible D gene (7 bases). Germline V gives CDR1 DFQATT, CDR2 SNEGSKA (reference sequence). The CDR3 sequence is 14 residues long. V was shortened by 5 bases and J by 4 bases, with 17 bases between the two germline ends. The CDR3 reads CSASPSGGGETQYF. For the CDR3, the DNA is TGCAGTGCTTCCCCTAGCGGAGGGGGAGAGACCCAGTACTTC.

Ten or more counts support this clonotype. The gene calls are TRBV29-1 and TRBJ1-2, with 9 bases fitting TRBD1. V lost 1 base and J lost 2; bases outside the gene matches: 2. CDR3 size: 14 residues. The germline V gene has CDR1 SQVTM and CDR2 ANQGSEA. Written as DNA, the CDR3 is TGCAGCGTTGAAGTCGGACAGGGGAACTATGGCTACACCTTC. Translation: CSVEVGQGNYGYTF.

CDR3 protein: CSVVGTQAATQYF. As DNA, the CDR3 is TGCAGCGTTGTGGGGACTCAAGCCGCGACCCAGTACTTC. This chain joins TRBV29-1 and TRBJ2-5, with D possibly being TRBD2 (6 bases). This CDR3 has 13 amino acids. Germline CDR1 SQVTM, CDR2 ANQGSEA. V was shortened by 4 bases and J by 7 bases, with 16 bases between the two germline ends.

The chain joins TRBV24-1 to TRBJ1-1; weak D call: TRBD1 (5 bases). The CDR3 is 16 residues long. The V end was cut by 9 bases, the J end by 3 bases, with 22 bases between. Germline CDR1 is KGHDR and CDR2 is SFDVKD. The CDR3 DNA follows: TGTGCCACCCGAGGGGTCAACGGACGGAGCGACACTGAAGCTTTCTTT. It specifies CATRGVNGRSDTEAFF.

V and J are TRBV4-3 and TRBJ1-3; 11 bases are shared with TRBD1. Germline CDR1 LGHNA, CDR2 YSLEER. V dropped 1 base and J dropped 3; count of bases not matched to a gene: 5. There are 17 residues in the CDR3. The CDR3 sequence is CASSQAGTGGLGNTIYF. CDR3 nucleotide sequence: TGCGCCAGCAGCCAAGCGGGGACAGGGGGTCTTGGAAACACCATATATTTT.

This rearrangement joins TRBV12-3 or TRBV12-4 to TRBJ2-2; unclear D gene. V dropped 4 bases and J dropped 3 bases, with 15 bases sitting between them. The length of the CDR3 is 16 residues. The CDR3 DNA follows: TGTGCCAGCAGTTCCCCGGGCACCTGGGACACCGGGGAGCTGTTTTTT. This gives the protein CASSSPGTWDTGELFF.

This clonotype has a handful of counts. The V gene is TRBV28, the J gene TRBJ2-2, with D possibly being TRBD2 (5 bases). There are 15 residues in the CDR3. Germline-derived CDR1 and CDR2 are MDHEN and SYDVKM. The V gene lost 6 bases and the J gene lost 0 bases, with 11 bases spanning the gap. The CDR3 bases are TGTGCCAGCAGAACCGGACTCGCGAACACCGGGGAGCTGTTTTTT. As protein: CASRTGLANTGELFF.

This clonotype was seen more than once but under ten times. The chain combines TRBV9 with TRBJ2-1; D tentatively reads TRBD1 or TRBD2 (5 bases each). The CDR3 consists of 15 residues. Germline CDR1 is SGDLS and CDR2 is YYNGEE. The ends were cut back, 4 bases at V and 3 bases at J, with 14 bases in the middle. The CDR3 loop is CASSSPGRLYNEQFF. The CDR3 DNA is TGTGCCAGCAGCTCCCCGGGACGGCTCTACAATGAGCAGTTCTTC.

The chain employs TRBV12-3 or TRBV12-4 and TRBJ2-1, with a possible D match to TRBD1 (5 bases). Trimming stripped 5 bases from V and 6 bases from J, with 11 bases between. The CDR3 consists of 13 residues. This CDR3 reads CASSRRQFNEQFF. The DNA for the CDR3 is TGTGCCAGCAGTCGCCGACAGTTCAATGAGCAGTTCTTC.